This T cell receptor beta chain comes out of a study of OX40 agonist ivuxolimab in advanced cancers. Study as a whole: All patients had ivuxolimab intravenously every 2 weeks at 0.01 to 10 mg/kg. The dose-escalation group included hepatocellular carcinoma, melanoma, renal cell carcinoma and head and neck cancer.

Sequencing was performed with immunoSEQ multiplex PCR; in TCRdb, only in-frame clones are kept and a portion is missing. In the table there are about 99,000 clones, 95% to 96% of which are singletons. Worth noting for this clone: No antigen is known for it.

General study points: Part of the nonresponder group also had normalized T-cell clonal expansion that was low.

V was clipped by 11 bases and J by 0 bases; unmatched bases: 12. The CDR3 has 15 amino acids. The V gene's germline CDR1 is ENHRY and CDR2 SYGVKD. The receptor's source is an adult with an advanced solid tumor such as melanoma, head and neck, liver or kidney cancer. Sample: CD4+ or CD8+ T cells sorted from blood, taken in a trial of the OX40 agonist ivuxolimab. The rearrangement links TRBV10-3 to TRBJ2-7; 8 bases are a match to TRBD2. The CDR3 loop reads CAVRASGFISYEQYF. The CDR3 DNA sequence: TGTGCCGTCCGGGCTAGCGGGTTCATCTCCTACGAGCAGTACTTC.